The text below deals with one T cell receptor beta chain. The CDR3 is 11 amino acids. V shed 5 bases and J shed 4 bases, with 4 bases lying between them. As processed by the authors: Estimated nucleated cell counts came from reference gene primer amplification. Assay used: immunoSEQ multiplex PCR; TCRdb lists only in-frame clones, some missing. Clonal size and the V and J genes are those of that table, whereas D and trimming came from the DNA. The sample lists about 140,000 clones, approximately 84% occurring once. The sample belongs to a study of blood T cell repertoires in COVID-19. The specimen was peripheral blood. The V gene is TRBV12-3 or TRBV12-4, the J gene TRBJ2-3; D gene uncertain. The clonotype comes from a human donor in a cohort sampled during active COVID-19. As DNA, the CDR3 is TGTGCCAGCAGTCGAGCAGATACGCAGTATTTT. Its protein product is CASSRADTQYF.